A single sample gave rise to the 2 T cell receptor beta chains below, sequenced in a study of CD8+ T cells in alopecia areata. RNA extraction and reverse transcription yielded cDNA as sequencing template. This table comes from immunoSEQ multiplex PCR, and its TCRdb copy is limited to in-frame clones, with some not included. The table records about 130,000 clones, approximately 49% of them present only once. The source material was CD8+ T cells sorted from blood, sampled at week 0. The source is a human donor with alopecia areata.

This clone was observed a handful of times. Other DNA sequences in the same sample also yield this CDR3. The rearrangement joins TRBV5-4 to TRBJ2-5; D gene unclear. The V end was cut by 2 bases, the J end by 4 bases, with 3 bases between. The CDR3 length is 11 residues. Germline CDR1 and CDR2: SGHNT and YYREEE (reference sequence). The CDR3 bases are TGTGCCAGCAGCTTCGGAGAGACCCAGTACTTC. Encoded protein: CASSFGETQYF.

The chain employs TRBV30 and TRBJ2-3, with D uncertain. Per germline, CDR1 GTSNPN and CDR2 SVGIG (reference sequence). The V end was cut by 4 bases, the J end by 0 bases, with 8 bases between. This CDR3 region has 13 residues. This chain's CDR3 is CAWNELSTDTQYF. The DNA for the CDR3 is TGTGCCTGGAACGAGCTTAGCACAGATACGCAGTATTTT.